The 5 T cell receptor beta chains reported below all come from one sample, sequenced in a study of PD-1 blockade in classical Hodgkin lymphoma (dated by TCRdb to about 2020). In the paper's terms, the time point label means: newly diagnosed, previously untreated cHL patient sample. Library preparation was by the immunoSEQ multiplex PCR assay. TCRdb re-hosts the immuneACCESS table, in-frame sequences only. Its copies lack some clones; in the studies checked, an unresolved V gene accounts for under half of them, and the cause for the rest is not known. In this sample the table shows tens of thousands of clones, about nine tenths of which occur a single time. The top ten constitute around 5% of the sample. Input material: peripheral blood mononuclear cells (PBMCs). These receptors came from a human donor with classical Hodgkin lymphoma.

The rearrangement joins TRBV9 to TRBJ2-1, with TRBD2 matching 11 bases. CDR3 length equals 15 residues. Germline-derived CDR1 and CDR2 are SGDLS and YYNGEE. Germline trimming cut 3 bases from V and 12 bases from J; bases unmatched to any gene: 11. This CDR3 is CASSATSGSHLRQFF. The CDR3 region has the DNA TGTGCCAGCAGCGCAACTAGCGGGAGCCACCTTCGGCAGTTCTTC.

This chain connects TRBV6-1 to TRBJ1-5; 7 bases line up with TRBD1. Germline assignment: CDR1 MNHNS and CDR2 SASEGT. The CDR3 sequence is 14 residues long. V dropped 8 bases and J dropped 0; count of bases not matched to a gene: 4. The CDR3 loop reads CASGTDLSNQPQHF. CDR3 bases: TGTGCCAGCGGGACAGATCTTAGCAATCAGCCCCAGCATTTT.

J is TRBJ2-7 and V is TRBV4-1, with unresolved D. The CDR3 spans 14 residues. The germline V gene has CDR1 MGHRA and CDR2 YSYEKL. Between the trimmed V and J ends, which lost 1 base and 2 bases, there was a span of 9 bases. CDR3 bases: TGCGCCAGCAGCCAAGGCCTTGACACCTACGAGCAGTACTTC. This encodes CASSQGLDTYEQYF.

This chain connects TRBV6-1 to TRBJ2-7; TRBD1 matches at 7 bases. There are 14 residues in the CDR3. Looked up from germline, CDR1 is MNHNS and CDR2 is SASEGT. The trim removed 1 base at V and 0 bases at J, leaving 0 bases unmatched. The CDR3 here is CASSEGDSSYEQYV. The CDR3 DNA reads as TGTGCCAGCAGTGAAGGGGACAGCTCCTACGAGCAGTACGTC.

The rearrangement uses TRBV6-5 and TRBJ2-3; D might be TRBD2 (6 bases). Germline CDR1 reads MNHEY; CDR2 reads SVGAGI. V lost 0 bases and J 2 bases, leaving 9 bases between the germline ends. CDR3 length equals 15 residues. The CDR3 coding sequence is TGTGCCAGCAGTTACTCGGCTAGCGTCACAGATACGCAGTATTTT. Translating it yields CASSYSASVTDTQYF.